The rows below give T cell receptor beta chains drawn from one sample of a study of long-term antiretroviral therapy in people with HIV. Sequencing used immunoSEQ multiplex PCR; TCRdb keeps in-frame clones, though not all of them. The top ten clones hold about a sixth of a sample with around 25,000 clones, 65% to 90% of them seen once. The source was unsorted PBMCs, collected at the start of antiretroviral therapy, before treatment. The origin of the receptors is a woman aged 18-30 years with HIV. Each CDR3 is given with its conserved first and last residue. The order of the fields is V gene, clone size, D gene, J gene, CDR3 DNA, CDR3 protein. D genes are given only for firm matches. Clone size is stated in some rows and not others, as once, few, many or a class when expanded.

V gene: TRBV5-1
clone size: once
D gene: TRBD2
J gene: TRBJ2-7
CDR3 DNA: TGCGCCAGCAGCTTGACCGTAGCGGGAGGTCGCGAGCAGTACTTC
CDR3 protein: CASSLTVAGGREQYF

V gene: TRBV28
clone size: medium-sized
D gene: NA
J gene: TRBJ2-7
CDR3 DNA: TGTGCCAGCACCCTACGGGATGCCTACGAGCAGTACTTC
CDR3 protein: CASTLRDAYEQYF

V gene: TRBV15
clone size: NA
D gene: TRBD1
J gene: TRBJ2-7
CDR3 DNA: TGTGCCACCAGCCGACGGGACAGGGGCGAGCAGTACTTC
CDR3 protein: CATSRRDRGEQYF

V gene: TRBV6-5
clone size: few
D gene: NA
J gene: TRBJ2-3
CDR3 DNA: TGTGCCAGCAGTTACTGGGGGACCGGCACAGATACGCAGTATTTT
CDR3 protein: CASSYWGTGTDTQYF

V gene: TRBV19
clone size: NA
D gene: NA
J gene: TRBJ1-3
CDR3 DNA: TGTGCGACCCAGTGGGGAAACACCATATATTTT
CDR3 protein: CATQWGNTIYF

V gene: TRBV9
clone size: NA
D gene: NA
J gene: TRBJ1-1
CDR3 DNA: TGTGCCAGCAGCGTAGTCCCTGAATGGACTGAAGCTTTCTTT
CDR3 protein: CASSVVPEWTEAFF

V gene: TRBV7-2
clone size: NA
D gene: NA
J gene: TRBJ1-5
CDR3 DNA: TGTGCCAGCAGCTTAGGGCGGGGTCAGCCCCAGCATTTT
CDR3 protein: CASSLGRGQPQHF

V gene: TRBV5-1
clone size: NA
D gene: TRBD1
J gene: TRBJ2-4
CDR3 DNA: TGCGCCAGCAGCTCTTCCGGGACAGGGGGTACCCCAACCAACATTCAGTACTTC
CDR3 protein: CASSSSGTGGTPTNIQYF

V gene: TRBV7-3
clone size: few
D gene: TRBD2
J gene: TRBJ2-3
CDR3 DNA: TGTGCCAGCAGCCCCGGACTAGCCCTACGCGATACGCAGTATTTT
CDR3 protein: CASSPGLALRDTQYF

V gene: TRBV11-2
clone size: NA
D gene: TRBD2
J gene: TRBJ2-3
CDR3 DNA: TGTGCCAGCAGAAAATGGTGGGAGGGTGCAGATACGCAGTATTTT
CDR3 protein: CASRKWWEGADTQYF

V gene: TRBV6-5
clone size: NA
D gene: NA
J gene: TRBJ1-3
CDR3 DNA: TGTGCCAGCAGTTTTCCGGGTTTCGGAAACACCATATATTTT
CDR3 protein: CASSFPGFGNTIYF

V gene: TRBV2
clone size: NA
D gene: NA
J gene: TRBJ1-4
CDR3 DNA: TGTGCCAGCAGTGGGACGGAGAATGAAAAACTGTTTTTT
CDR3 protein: CASSGTENEKLFF

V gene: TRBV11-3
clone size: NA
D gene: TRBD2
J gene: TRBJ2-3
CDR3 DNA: TGTGCCAGCAGCCTTGGGCTAGCGGGGGGCCTTAGCACAGATACGCAGTATTTT
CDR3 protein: CASSLGLAGGLSTDTQYF

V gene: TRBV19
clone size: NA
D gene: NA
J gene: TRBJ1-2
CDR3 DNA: TGTGCCAGTAGCCCAAAGCGGCTGTATGGCTACACCTTC
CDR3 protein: CASSPKRLYGYTF

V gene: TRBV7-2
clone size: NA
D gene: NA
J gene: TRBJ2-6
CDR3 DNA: TGTGCCAGCAGCTTCGACAGCATCTCTGGGGCCAACGTCCTGACTTTC
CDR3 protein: CASSFDSISGANVLTF

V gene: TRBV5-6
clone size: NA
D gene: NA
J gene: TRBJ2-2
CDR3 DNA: TGTGCCAGCAGCTCTCCTGGATCTTTCTCCGGGGAGCTGTTTTTT
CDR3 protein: CASSSPGSFSGELFF

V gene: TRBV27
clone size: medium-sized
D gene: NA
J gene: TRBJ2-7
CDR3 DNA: TGTGCCAGCGCCGAAGAGGGCCTCTACGAGCAGTACTTC
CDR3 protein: CASAEEGLYEQYF

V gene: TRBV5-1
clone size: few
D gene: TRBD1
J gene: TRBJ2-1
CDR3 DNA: TGCGCCAGCAGCCTAGGACAGGATTACTACAATGAGCAGTTCTTC
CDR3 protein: CASSLGQDYYNEQFF

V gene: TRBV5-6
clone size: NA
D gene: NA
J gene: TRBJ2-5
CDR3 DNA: TGTGCCAGCAGCTATAATCCGGCGGACTGGGAGACCCAGTACTTC
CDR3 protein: CASSYNPADWETQYF

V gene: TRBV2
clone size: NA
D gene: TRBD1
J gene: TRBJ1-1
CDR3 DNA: TGTGCCAGCAGTGATGGGGCAGGGGGGGGCACTGAAGCTTTCTTT
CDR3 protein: CASSDGAGGGTEAFF

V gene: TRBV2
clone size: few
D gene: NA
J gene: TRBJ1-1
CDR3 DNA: TGTGCCAGCAGTGATTGGGGGGGCACTGAAGCTTTCTTT
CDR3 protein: CASSDWGGTEAFF

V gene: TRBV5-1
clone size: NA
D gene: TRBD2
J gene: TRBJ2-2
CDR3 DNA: TGCGCCAGCAGCGTCGCTAGCGGGGCCTACACCGGGGAGCTGTTTTTT
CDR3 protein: CASSVASGAYTGELFF

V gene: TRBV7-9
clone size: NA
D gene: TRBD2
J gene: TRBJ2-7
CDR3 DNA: TGTGCCAGCAGCCCCGGGGGGAACGAGCAGTACTTC
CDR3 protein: CASSPGGNEQYF

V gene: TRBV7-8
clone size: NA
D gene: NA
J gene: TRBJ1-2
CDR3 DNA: TGTGCCAGCAGCTTAATTCACAGGGCCTATGGCTACACCTTC
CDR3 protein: CASSLIHRAYGYTF

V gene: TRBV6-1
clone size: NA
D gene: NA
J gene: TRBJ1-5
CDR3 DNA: TGTGCCATCAGTGAGTCGACACGGGGGAATAGCAATCAGCCCCAGCATTTT
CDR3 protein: CAISESTRGNSNQPQHF

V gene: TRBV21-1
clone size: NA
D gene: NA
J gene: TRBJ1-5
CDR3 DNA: TGTGCCAGCAGCAAACCGGTCGCGGCAGGGGGCCGCAATCAGCCCCAGCATTTT
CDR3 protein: CASSKPVAAGGRNQPQHF

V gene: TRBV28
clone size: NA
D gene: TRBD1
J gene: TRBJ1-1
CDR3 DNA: TGTGCCAGCAGTTTATTTGAGGGGGCCATGAACACTGAAGCTTTCTTT
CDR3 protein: CASSLFEGAMNTEAFF

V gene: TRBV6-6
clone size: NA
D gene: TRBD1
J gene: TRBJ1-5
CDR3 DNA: TGTGCCAGCAGTCCAAAGGGGGCGGGTCAGCCCCAGCATTTT
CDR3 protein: CASSPKGAGQPQHF

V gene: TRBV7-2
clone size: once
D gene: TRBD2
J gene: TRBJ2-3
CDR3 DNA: TGTGCCAGCAGCTCGGGACTAGCGGGACGCACAGATACGCAGTATTTT
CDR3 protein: CASSSGLAGRTDTQYF

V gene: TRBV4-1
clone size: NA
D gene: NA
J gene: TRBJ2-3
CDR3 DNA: TGCGCCAGCAGCCAAGATAAGTGGAGGGGGGTGACAGATACGCAGTATTTT
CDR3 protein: CASSQDKWRGVTDTQYF

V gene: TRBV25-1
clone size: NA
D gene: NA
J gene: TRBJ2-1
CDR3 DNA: TGTGCCAGCAATCGGCAGGGGCCCTCCAATGAGCAGTTCTTC
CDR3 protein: CASNRQGPSNEQFF

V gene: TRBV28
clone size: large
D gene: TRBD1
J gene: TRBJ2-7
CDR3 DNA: TGTGCCAGCAAATTAGGACAGGGCGGCTCCTACGAGCAGTACTTC
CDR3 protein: CASKLGQGGSYEQYF

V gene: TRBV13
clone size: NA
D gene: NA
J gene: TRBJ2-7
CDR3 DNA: TGTGCCAGCAGCTTGAACCAGGGGTTCCGCGAGCAGTACTTC
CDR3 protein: CASSLNQGFREQYF

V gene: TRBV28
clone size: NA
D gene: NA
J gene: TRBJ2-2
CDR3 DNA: TGTGCCAGCAGTTTAGGAGGGGGGAACGCTGTCGGGGAGCTGTTTTTT
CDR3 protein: CASSLGGGNAVGELFF

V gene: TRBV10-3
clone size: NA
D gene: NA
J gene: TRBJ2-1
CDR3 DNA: TGTGCCATCAGTGGGACGCGGACAGTCGCCTACAATGAGCAGTTCTTC
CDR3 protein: CAISGTRTVAYNEQFF

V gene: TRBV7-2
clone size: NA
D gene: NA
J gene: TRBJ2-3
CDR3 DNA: TGTGCCTCGGGGGCGGGGTACACAGATACGCAGTATTTT
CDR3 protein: CASGAGYTDTQYF

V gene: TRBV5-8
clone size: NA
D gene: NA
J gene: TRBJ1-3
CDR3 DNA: TGTGCCAGCAGCAGAGGATCTCTCTCTGGAAACACCATATATTTT
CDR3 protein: CASSRGSLSGNTIYF

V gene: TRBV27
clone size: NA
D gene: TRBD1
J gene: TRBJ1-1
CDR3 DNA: TGTGCCAGCAGTTCCCGGGACAGGGCAGGGATCGCTGAAGCTTTCTTT
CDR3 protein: CASSSRDRAGIAEAFF

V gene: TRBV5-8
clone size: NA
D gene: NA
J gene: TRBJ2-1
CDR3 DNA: TGTGCCAGCAGCTTGGACTACTATGAGCAGTTCTTC
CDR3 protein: CASSLDYYEQFF

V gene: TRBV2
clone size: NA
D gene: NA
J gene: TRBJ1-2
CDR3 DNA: TGTGCCAGCAGTCAACAGGGCCCGAACTATGGCTACACCTTC
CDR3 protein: CASSQQGPNYGYTF

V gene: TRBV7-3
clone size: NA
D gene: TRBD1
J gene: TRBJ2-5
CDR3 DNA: TGTGCCAGCAGCCCGGGACAGGGAGGGACCCAGTACTTC
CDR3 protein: CASSPGQGGTQYF

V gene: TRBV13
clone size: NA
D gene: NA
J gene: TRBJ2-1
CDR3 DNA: TGTGCCAGCAGCTTAGAGGGGCGGGGATACAATGAGCAGTTCTTC
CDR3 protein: CASSLEGRGYNEQFF

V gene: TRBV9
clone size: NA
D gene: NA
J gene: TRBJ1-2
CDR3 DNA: TGTGCCAGCAGCGTAGCGGCAGGCCGGGGGAACTATGGCTACACCTTC
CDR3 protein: CASSVAAGRGNYGYTF

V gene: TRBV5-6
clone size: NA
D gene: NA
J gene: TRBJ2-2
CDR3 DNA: TGTGCCAGCAGCTTCGGCACAACCGGGGAGCTGTTTTTT
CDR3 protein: CASSFGTTGELFF

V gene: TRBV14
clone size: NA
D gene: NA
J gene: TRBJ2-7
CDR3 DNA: TGTGCCAGCAGCCAACTGAAGGACCCCGACCTCTACGAGCAGTACTTC
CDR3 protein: CASSQLKDPDLYEQYF